What follows are 22 T cell receptor beta chains derived from one specimen sequenced in a study of T cell changes during pregnancy in multiple sclerosis. Clones were read by immunoSEQ multiplex PCR, and TCRdb kept only the in-frame ones, dropping some. The table shows tens of thousands of clones, with approximately 90% occurring only once. The sequenced sample was peripheral blood, obtained in the first trimester of pregnancy. The receptors derive from a female donor in good health, enrolled as a control in a pregnancy study.

This chain uses TRBV5-8 with TRBJ1-1; maybe TRBD1 (5 bases). This CDR3 has 14 amino acids. Germline V gives CDR1 SGHTS, CDR2 YDEGEE. V was shortened by 2 bases and J by 6 bases, with 14 bases between the two germline ends. The CDR3 sequence is CASSLVIPGAEAFF. CDR3 sequence (DNA): TGTGCCAGCAGCTTAGTTATACCGGGGGCTGAAGCTTTCTTT. The full variable domain, its missing parts supplied by reference TRBV5-8 and TRBJ1-1, is EAGVTQSPTHLIKTRGQQATLRCSPISGHTSVYWYQQALGLGLQFLLWYDEGEERNRGNFPPRFSGRQFPNYSSELNVNALELEDSALYLCASSLVIPGAEAFFGQGTRLTVV.

This clone was seen more than once but under ten times. The chain has TRBV13 and TRBJ2-5; weak D call: TRBD2 (6 bases). V was clipped by 2 bases and J by 1 base, with 8 bases between them. The germline CDR1 and CDR2 sequences are PRHDT and FYEKMQ (reference sequence). The CDR3 sequence is 14 residues long. CDR3 bases: TGTGCCAGCAGCTTAATAGCGGCCCAAGAGACCCAGTACTTC. Its translation is CASSLIAAQETQYF. The full variable domain, in which reference TRBV13 and TRBJ2-5 provide the parts outside the CDR3, is AAGVIQSPRHLIKEKRETATLKCYPIPRHDTVYWYQQGPGQDPQFLISFYEKMQSDKGSIPDRFSAQQFSDYHSELNMSSLELGDSALYFCASSLIAAQETQYFGPGTRLLVL.

J is TRBJ1-1 and V is TRBV5-6; possible D gene TRBD1, 5 bases. Trimming removed 0 bases from V and 1 base from J, with 10 bases in between. Germline-derived CDR1 and CDR2 are SGHDT and YYEEEE. The CDR3 length is 15 residues. The CDR3 coding sequence is TGTGCCAGCAGCTTGGGTATCAGGGCGAACACTGAAGCTTTCTTT. Its translation: CASSLGIRANTEAFF. Full variable domain (rest looked up from reference TRBV5-6 and TRBJ1-1): DAGVTQSPTHLIKTRGQQVTLRCSPKSGHDTVSWYQQALGQGPQFIFQYYEEEERQRGNFPDRFSGHQFPNYSSELNVNALLLGDSALYLCASSLGIRANTEAFFGQGTRLTVV.

The V call is TRBV19, the J call TRBJ2-7, with no clear D. This CDR3 contains 13 residues. CDR1 and CDR2 from the germline V gene are LNHDA and SQIVND (reference sequence). V was pared by 1 base and J by 3 bases, with 7 bases between. CDR3 sequence: CASSIGHLYEQYF. In DNA form, the CDR3 reads TGTGCCAGTAGTATAGGACACCTCTACGAGCAGTACTTC.

The CDR3: CASRANTGELFF. The CDR3 bases are TGTGCCAGCAGAGCCAACACCGGGGAGCTGTTTTTT. This chain links TRBV28 with TRBJ2-2; D ambiguous. V was shortened by 6 bases and J by 2 bases, with 4 bases between the two germline ends. The CDR3 has 12 residues. Germline lookup yields CDR1 MDHEN and CDR2 SYDVKM.

The rearrangement joins TRBV28 to TRBJ1-1, with D maybe TRBD1 (6 bases). CDR3 length: 14 amino acids. V was pared by 7 bases and J by 4 bases, with 16 bases between. CDR1 and CDR2 (germline): MDHEN, SYDVKM. The CDR3 is CASIIQGAGTEAFF. The CDR3, as DNA: TGTGCCAGCATCATACAGGGTGCGGGCACTGAAGCTTTCTTT.

The CDR3 sequence: CASSVAVTGELFF. DNA of the CDR3: TGTGCCAGCAGCGTAGCGGTCACCGGGGAGCTGTTTTTT. V usage is TRBV9 and J usage is TRBJ2-2; D remains unclear. The CDR3 spans 13 residues. The V gene lost 0 bases and the J gene lost 4 bases, with 4 bases spanning the gap. The germline gives CDR1 SGDLS, CDR2 YYNGEE.

This CDR3 reads CASSIDPGQGPYEQYF. The CDR3 DNA sequence: TGTGCCAGTAGTATAGACCCGGGACAGGGGCCCTACGAGCAGTACTTC. V and J are TRBV19 and TRBJ2-7, with TRBD1 matching 10 bases. Germline V gene lookup returns CDR1 LNHDA and CDR2 SQIVND (reference sequence). CDR3 length equals 16 residues. J was trimmed by 2 bases and V by 0 bases; bases with no gene match: 4. Complete variable domain (other parts from reference TRBV19 and TRBJ2-7): DGGITQSPKYLFRKEGQNVTLSCEQNLNHDAMYWYRQDPGQGLRLIYYSQIVNDFQKGDIAEGYSVSREKKESFPLTVTSAQKNPTAFYLCASSIDPGQGPYEQYFGPGTRLTVT.

This chain uses TRBV4-2 with TRBJ2-7, with a possible D match to TRBD1 (6 bases). The CDR3 extends over 15 amino acids. Germline assignment: CDR1 LGHNA and CDR2 YNFKEQ. Trimming cost V 0 bases and J 0 bases, with 9 bases left between them. The CDR3 loop is CASSQDRGGSYEQYF. CDR3 in DNA: TGTGCCAGCAGCCAAGACAGGGGCGGCTCCTACGAGCAGTACTTC.

V is TRBV2 and J is TRBJ1-2, with D perhaps matching TRBD1 (5 bases). Between the trimmed V and J ends, which lost 6 bases and 2 bases, there was a span of 13 bases. Looked up from germline, CDR1 is SNHLY and CDR2 is FYNNEI. The CDR3 has 14 residues. The CDR3 DNA is TGTGCCAGCAGCCTGACCCGACAGAACTATGGCTACACCTTC. Encoded protein: CASSLTRQNYGYTF.

The chain couples TRBV7-2 to TRBJ2-1, with TRBD2 matching over 7 bases. CDR1 SGHTA and CDR2 FQGNSA come from the germline V gene. The CDR3 has 16 residues. V lost 5 bases, J lost 1 base, and 8 bases stayed unmatched. The DNA for the CDR3 is TGTGCCAGCAGCCCAGCGGCGGGAGTGTCCTACAATGAGCAGTTCTTC. It specifies CASSPAAGVSYNEQFF.

The V gene is TRBV28, the J gene TRBJ1-1; TRBD1 matches 8 bases. V lost 3 bases to trimming and J lost 0 bases; unmatched junction nucleotides: 12. The CDR3 loop spans 18 amino acids. Germline-derived CDR1 and CDR2 are MDHEN and SYDVKM. The CDR3 is CASSFSGGYLLMNTEAFF. In DNA, the CDR3 is TGTGCCAGCAGTTTCTCAGGGGGCTATTTACTCATGAACACTGAAGCTTTCTTT.

The V and J genes are TRBV5-6 and TRBJ2-7; the D is unclear. Germline-derived CDR1 and CDR2 are SGHDT and YYEEEE. V lost 0 bases and J 3 bases, leaving 4 bases between the germline ends. The CDR3 is 12 residues long. CDR3 coding DNA: TGTGCCAGCAGCTTGGCCCACTACGAGCAGTACTTC. Protein product: CASSLAHYEQYF.

The chain links TRBV7-8 to TRBJ2-5; D remains ambiguous. Deletions cut 0 bases from V and 1 base from J, with 15 bases between. There are 17 residues in the CDR3. Germline CDR1 and CDR2: SGHVS and FQNEAQ. The CDR3 region has the DNA TGTGCCAGCAGCTTAGCAGGAGACTCGCGGAGCCAAGAGACCCAGTACTTC. Its translation: CASSLAGDSRSQETQYF.

The chain is built from TRBV4-1 and TRBJ2-3; the D gene is possibly TRBD2 (6 bases). Trimming took off 0 bases at V and 4 bases at J, with 11 bases between the two ends. This CDR3 region has 15 residues. CDR1 and CDR2 (germline): MGHRA, YSYEKL. The CDR3 reads CASSQEGSGADTQYF. The DNA for the CDR3 is TGCGCCAGCAGCCAAGAGGGGTCGGGGGCAGATACGCAGTATTTT.

The chain carries TRBV4-2 and TRBJ2-3; D unclear. V lost 4 bases and J 1 base, leaving 12 bases between the germline ends. Germline V gene data show CDR1 as LGHNA and CDR2 as YNFKEQ. The CDR3 length is 15 residues. The CDR3 loop is CASSRNGEGTDTQYF. DNA for the CDR3: TGTGCCAGCAGCCGGAATGGCGAGGGCACAGATACGCAGTATTTT.

V and J are TRBV6-6 and TRBJ1-3; D not certain. Trimming took off 0 bases at V and 1 base at J, with 7 bases between the two ends. The CDR3 spans 15 residues. Germline CDR1 MNHNY, CDR2 SVGAGI (reference sequence). The CDR3 loop is CASSYSQVSGNTIYF. The CDR3 nucleotides read TGTGCCAGCAGTTACTCCCAGGTATCTGGAAACACCATATATTTT.

The V call is TRBV11-2, the J call TRBJ2-7; 9 bases are a match to TRBD2. With V trimmed by 1 base and J by 11 bases, 6 bases remained unmatched. This CDR3 region has 13 residues. The germline V gene encodes CDR1 SGHAT and CDR2 FQNNGV. CDR3 sequence reads: CASSLALAGGEYF. CDR3 coding DNA: TGTGCCAGCAGCTTAGCACTAGCGGGCGGGGAGTACTTC.

Worth noting for this clone: This CDR3 fails to terminate in the conserved phenylalanine or tryptophan, so it likely reflects a read error. No DNA is shown, since the ends of the CDR3 on it are uncertain; the CDR3 is the one TCRdb lists. The chain uses TRBV28 and TRBJ2-7; no DNA check was done on the table's D call, TRBD1. Looked up from germline, CDR1 is MDHEN and CDR2 is SYDVKM. Ends included, the CDR3 has 12 residues. The CDR3 region is CASSLSIGVPSL.

In this sample, this clone turned up a few times. The chain links TRBV5-6 to TRBJ2-7; 8 nucleotides align to TRBD2. CDR1 is SGHDT, CDR2 YYEEEE, per germline. V lost 4 bases and J lost 0; bases outside the gene matches: 3. This CDR3 has 14 residues. The DNA of the CDR3 is TGTGCCAGCAGCGAACTAGCGGACTCCTACGAGCAGTACTTC. It codes for CASSELADSYEQYF.

The V gene is TRBV11-2, the J gene TRBJ1-1; TRBD1 matches at 10 bases. CDR3 size: 14 residues. Trimming cost V 4 bases and J 3 bases; bases outside gene matches: 2. Germline V gives CDR1 SGHAT, CDR2 FQNNGV. As DNA, the CDR3 is TGTGCCAGCAGCTCGACAGGGGGCCACACTGAAGCTTTCTTT. Translating it yields CASSSTGGHTEAFF. Supplemented by reference TRBV11-2 and TRBJ1-1, the full variable domain reads EAGVAQSPRYKIIEKRQSVAFWCNPISGHATLYWYQQILGQGPKLLIQFQNNGVVDDSQLPKDRFSAERLKGVDSTLKIQPAKLEDSAVYLCASSSTGGHTEAFFGQGTRLTVV.

The chain is built from TRBV30 and TRBJ2-1; TRBD2 agrees at 10 bases. Unmatched junction bases numbered 9, after V lost 0 bases and J lost 10 bases. Germline CDR1 is GTSNPN and CDR2 is SVGIG (reference sequence). The CDR3 is made up of 15 amino acids. The CDR3 nucleotides are TGTGCCTGGAGTGTAGGCCTAGCGGGAGTACAAGAGCAGTTCTTC. Protein: CAWSVGLAGVQEQFF.